The 12 T cell receptor beta chains below all came from one sample that was sequenced in a study of T cells after yellow fever vaccination. TCRdb passed the 5' RACE reads through MiXCR, listing each CDR3 protein once. Seen here are some 320,000 distinct CDR3 sequences, 8.7% observed once, and the top ten hold roughly 17%. The sample was PBMCs, taken on the day of the first yellow fever vaccination. All receptors come from a man aged 18 to 29 who received the YFV17D yellow fever vaccine.

This clonotype was seen a handful of times. The CDR3 protein is CASSPGQGTQETQYF. The CDR3 nucleotides are TGTGCCAGCTCACCGGGACAGGGGACGCAAGAGACCCAGTACTTC. This chain connects TRBV18 to TRBJ2-5; 10 nucleotides line up with TRBD1. Germline V gene lookup returns CDR1 KGHSH and CDR2 LQKENI. V dropped 3 bases and J dropped 2; count of bases not matched to a gene: 3. The CDR3 is 15 residues long.

This clonotype occurred a few times. V usage is TRBV5-1 and J usage is TRBJ2-1, with TRBD2 matching over 10 bases. This CDR3 spans 14 amino acids. V dropped 0 bases and J dropped 9; count of bases not matched to a gene: 3. CDR1 is SGHRS and CDR2 is YFSETQ in the germline V gene. The CDR3 reads CASSLGSGGSEQFF. The CDR3 DNA reads TGCGCCAGCAGCTTGGGTAGCGGGGGGAGTGAGCAGTTCTTC.

The table lists this clonotype with many counts. The genes are TRBV7-9 and TRBJ1-2; possibly TRBD1 for D (6 bases). Germline lookup yields CDR1 SEHNR and CDR2 FQNEAQ (reference sequence). The CDR3 runs to 14 residues. V lost 2 bases, J lost 5 bases, and 12 bases lay in between. CDR3 residues: CASSLTDSPYGYTF. In nucleotides, the CDR3 is TGTGCCAGCAGCTTAACGGACAGTCCTTATGGCTACACCTTC.

The rearrangement uses TRBV6-5 and TRBJ1-1; D ambiguous. This CDR3 has 14 amino acids. CDR1 and CDR2 (germline): MNHEY, SVGAGI. Between the trimmed V and J ends, which lost 2 bases and 4 bases, there was a span of 11 bases. The chain's CDR3 is CASSYPREITEAFF. The CDR3 nucleotides read TGTGCCAGCAGTTACCCGCGGGAAATCACTGAAGCTTTCTTT.

The rearrangement joins TRBV20-1 to TRBJ2-1; D is unclear. Germline V gene lookup returns CDR1 DFQATT and CDR2 SNEGSKA (reference sequence). The length of the CDR3 is 11 residues. Trimming left V 0 bases short and J 10 bases short, with 7 bases between. The CDR3 coding sequence is TGCAGTGCTAGAGAGGATGGGGAGCAGTTCTTC. It encodes CSAREDGEQFF.

This clonotype was seen a few times. This sequence joins TRBV5-1 and TRBJ1-6; D perhaps matches TRBD1 (5 bases). The V end lost 2 bases, the J end lost 10 bases, and 16 bases lay between the germline ends. The germline gives CDR1 SGHRS, CDR2 YFSETQ. This CDR3 spans 15 amino acids. Written as DNA, the CDR3 is TGCGCCAGCAGCTTCACGCGGGGGTCAGAGTCACCCCTCCACTTT. Amino acids: CASSFTRGSESPLHF.

This clonotype came up a few times. The rearrangement joins TRBV7-9 to TRBJ1-5, with 7 positions matching TRBD1. CDR3 length: 13 residues. The germline V gene encodes CDR1 SEHNR and CDR2 FQNEAQ (reference sequence). V shed 5 bases and J 7 bases; nucleotides not matched to a gene: 5. The CDR3 sequence: CASSLWDSQPQHF. CDR3 nucleotides: TGTGCCAGCAGCCTCTGGGACAGCCAGCCCCAGCATTTT.

This clonotype has a handful of counts. The V and J genes are TRBV7-2 and TRBJ2-2, with D possibly being TRBD1 or TRBD2 (5 bases each). Per the germline V gene, CDR1 is SGHTA and CDR2 is FQGNSA. V lost 5 bases and J 6 bases, leaving 10 bases between the germline ends. The CDR3 spans 13 residues. CDR3 region: CASSPGPPGELFF. The CDR3 DNA sequence: TGTGCCAGCAGCCCGGGGCCCCCCGGGGAGCTGTTTTTT.

This clonotype was seen a handful of times. The rearrangement joins TRBV28 to TRBJ1-1, with no clear D. In germline, CDR1 is MDHEN, CDR2 SYDVKM. The V and J ends lost 1 base and 9 bases respectively, with 15 bases between them. The CDR3 sequence is 14 residues long. As DNA, the CDR3 is TGTGCCAGCAGTTTATACGGCATAGGGCCGAAAGCTTTCTTT. This codes for CASSLYGIGPKAFF.

The table lists this clonotype with a few counts. V is TRBV20-1 and J is TRBJ2-2, with D tentatively TRBD1 (6 bases). Germline CDR1 and CDR2: DFQATT and SNEGSKA (reference sequence). Trimming pared 0 bases from V and 7 bases from J, leaving 12 bases between. This CDR3 comprises 14 residues. CDR3 sequence (DNA): TGCAGTGCTAGAGACAATCAGGGGTTCGGGGAGCTGTTTTTT. Amino acid sequence: CSARDNQGFGELFF.

This clonotype was detected many times. This chain connects TRBV11-2 to TRBJ2-5; D gene ambiguous. With 1 base removed from V and 5 bases from J, the gap between germline ends came to 11 bases. CDR1 and CDR2 from the germline V gene are SGHAT and FQNNGV. The CDR3 sequence is 14 residues long. Here the CDR3 reads CASSLVRRRETQYF. The DNA for the CDR3 is TGTGCCAGCAGCTTAGTGCGTCGTCGGGAGACCCAGTACTTC.

This clonotype showed up just once. The chain's CDR3 is CASTSGGDEQFF. The CDR3, as DNA: TGTGCCAGCACATCCGGGGGAGATGAGCAGTTCTTC. The chain has TRBV4-2 and TRBJ2-1, with D perhaps TRBD2 (6 bases). CDR1 LGHNA and CDR2 YNFKEQ come from the germline V gene. This CDR3 spans 12 amino acids. The V end lost 7 bases, the J end lost 8 bases, and 12 bases lay between the germline ends.